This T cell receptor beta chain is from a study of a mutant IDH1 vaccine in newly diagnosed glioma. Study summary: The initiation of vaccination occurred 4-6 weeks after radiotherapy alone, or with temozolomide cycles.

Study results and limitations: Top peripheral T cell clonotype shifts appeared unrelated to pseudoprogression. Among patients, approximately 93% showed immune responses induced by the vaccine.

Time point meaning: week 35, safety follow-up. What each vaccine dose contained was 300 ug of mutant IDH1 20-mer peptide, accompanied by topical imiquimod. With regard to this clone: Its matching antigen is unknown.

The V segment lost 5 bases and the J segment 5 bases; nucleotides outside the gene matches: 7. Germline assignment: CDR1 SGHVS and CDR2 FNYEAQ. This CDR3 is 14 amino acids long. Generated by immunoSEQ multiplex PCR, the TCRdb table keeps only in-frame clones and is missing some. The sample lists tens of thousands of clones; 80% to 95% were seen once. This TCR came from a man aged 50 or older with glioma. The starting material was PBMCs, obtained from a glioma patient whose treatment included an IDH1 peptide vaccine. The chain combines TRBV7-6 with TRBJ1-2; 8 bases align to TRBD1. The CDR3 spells CASSPDRARYGYTF. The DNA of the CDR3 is TGTGCCAGCAGCCCGGACAGGGCTAGGTATGGCTACACCTTC.